This is a list of T cell receptor beta chains from one sample in a study of technical replicates of blood from four donors. Profiling relied on immunoSEQ multiplex PCR, and the TCRdb table lists in-frame clones only, not all of them. The sample has some 70,000 clones; around nine tenths are singletons. Sequenced sample: T cells isolated from PBMCs. These receptors all stem from a human donor in good health. Each CDR3 is given with its conserved first and last residue. D genes are given only for firm matches.

J gene,D gene,V gene,CDR3 DNA,CDR3 protein
TRBJ2-5,-,TRBV4-2,TGTGCCAGCAGCCAAGGACTAGTCCCAGAGACCCAGTACTTC,CASSQGLVPETQYF
TRBJ1-5,-,TRBV19,TGTGCCAGTAGTATTGGAGAAACGGGTCAGCCCCAGCATTTT,CASSIGETGQPQHF
TRBJ2-1,TRBD2,TRBV2,TGTGCCACTGAAGCGGGGAATTACAATGAGCAGTTCTTC,CATEAGNYNEQFF
TRBJ2-1,-,TRBV9,TGTGCCAGCAGCGTTAGTGGGAGCTCCTACAATGAGCAGTTCTTC,CASSVSGSSYNEQFF
TRBJ1-3,TRBD1,TRBV5-1,TGCGCCAGCAGCATATCGTCCTTCCGGGACAGAGGAAACACCATATATTTT,CASSISSFRDRGNTIYF
TRBJ1-2,TRBD1,TRBV19,TGTGCCAGTAGTACGGGACAGGGCCATGGCTACACCTTC,CASSTGQGHGYTF
TRBJ1-5,-,TRBV6-1,TGTGCCAGCAGACAGGGTCCCAATCAGCCCCAGCATTTT,CASRQGPNQPQHF
TRBJ1-4,-,TRBV5-1,TGCGCCAGCAGCTTGGAGGGGACAAGTAATGAAAAACTGTTTTTT,CASSLEGTSNEKLFF
TRBJ2-1,-,TRBV7-9,TGTGCCAGCAGCTTAGTTGCCCAGGTCAATGAGCAGTTCTTC,CASSLVAQVNEQFF
TRBJ2-7,-,TRBV10-3,TGTGCCATCAGTGATTTAGGAGGGGAACTCTCCTACGAGCAGTACTTC,CAISDLGGELSYEQYF
TRBJ2-3,-,TRBV5-1,TGCGCCAGCCGTGGGAGTGGCACAGATACGCAGTATTTT,CASRGSGTDTQYF
TRBJ2-5,TRBD1,TRBV28,TGTGCCAGCAGTCTGGGGGACAGGAGGGAGACCCAGTACTTC,CASSLGDRRETQYF
TRBJ1-2,-,TRBV19,TGTGCCAGTAGTTATAGACAGGCTTCCTCTAACTATGGCTACACCTTC,CASSYRQASSNYGYTF
TRBJ1-2,-,TRBV19,TGTGCCAGTAGTACGCAACAGAGTCGTCCCACCTTC,CASSTQQSRPTF
TRBJ2-1,TRBD2,TRBV28,TGTGCCAGCAGTTTATTACCTAGCGGGAATGAGCAGTTCTTC,CASSLLPSGNEQFF
TRBJ1-2,-,TRBV7-2,TGTGCCAGCAGCTTAGAGTCAGGTCGAGGCTACACCTTC,CASSLESGRGYTF
TRBJ2-5,TRBD2,TRBV4-1,TGCGCCAGCAGCCAATTGGGACTACTTCAAGAGACCCAGTACTTC,CASSQLGLLQETQYF
TRBJ1-3,-,TRBV30,TGTGCCTGGAGTGTAACCGGGAGCTCTGGAAACACCATATATTTT,CAWSVTGSSGNTIYF
TRBJ1-4,TRBD1,TRBV6-5,TGTGCCAGCAGTTTAGGGACAGGGAGGAAGGAAAAACTGTTTTTT,CASSLGTGRKEKLFF
TRBJ2-1,-,TRBV28,TGTGCCAGCAGTTTAATGAGGTGGAATGAGCAGTTCTTC,CASSLMRWNEQFF
TRBJ2-3,TRBD2,TRBV5-1,TGCGCCAGCAGCTTGGTGCTAGCGGGGTCCACAGATACGCAGTATTTT,CASSLVLAGSTDTQYF
TRBJ2-7,TRBD1,TRBV12-5,TGTGCTAGTGCCACGGGGACAGTGCCCTACGAGCAGTACTTC,CASATGTVPYEQYF